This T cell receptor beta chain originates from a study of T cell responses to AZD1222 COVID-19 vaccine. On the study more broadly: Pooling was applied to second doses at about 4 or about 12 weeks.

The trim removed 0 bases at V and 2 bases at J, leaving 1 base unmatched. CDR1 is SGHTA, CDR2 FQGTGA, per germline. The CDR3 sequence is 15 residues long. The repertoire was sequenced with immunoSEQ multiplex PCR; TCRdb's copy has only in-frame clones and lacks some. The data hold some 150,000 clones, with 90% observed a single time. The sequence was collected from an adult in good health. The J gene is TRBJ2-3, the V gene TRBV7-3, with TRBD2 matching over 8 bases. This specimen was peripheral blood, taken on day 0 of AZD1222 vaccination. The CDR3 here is CASSLTSGTTDTQYF. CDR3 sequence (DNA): TGTGCCAGCAGCTTAACTAGCGGGACCACAGATACGCAGTATTTT.